Reported below is one T cell receptor (beta chain). The data derive from a study of control samples from healthy donors and cancer patients. The V gene lost 4 bases and the J gene lost 4 bases, with 9 bases spanning the gap. This CDR3 is built from 12 residues. The germline V gene encodes CDR1 SGHRS and CDR2 YFSETQ. The table came from immunoSEQ multiplex PCR; TCRdb's copy has only in-frame clones and leaves some out. The sample includes about 44,000 clones, about three quarters of them seen just once. This chain joins TRBV5-1 and TRBJ2-7; D may be TRBD1 (6 bases). The TCR was taken from a male donor with melanoma. The material sequenced was formalin-fixed, paraffin-embedded tissue. Written as DNA, the CDR3 is TGCGCCAGCAGCCGGACAGATTACGAGCAGTACTTC. Encoded protein: CASSRTDYEQYF.